A selection of T cell receptor beta chains follows, all from one sample in a study of T cells after yellow fever vaccination. In TCRdb, the 5' RACE reads were re-called with MiXCR into one record per CDR3 protein. The sample lists some 600,000 distinct CDR3 sequences, about 12% seen once, with about 16% in the top ten. Sequencing used PBMCs, obtained on the day of the yellow fever booster vaccination. The receptors were gathered from a man under 40 who received the YFV17D yellow fever vaccine. Each CDR3 is given with its conserved first and last residue. A D gene is named only where the DNA matches it firmly. The size of a clone is reported for some rows only, either as once, few or many, or as a class for expanded clones.

J gene | V gene | clone size | D gene | CDR3 DNA | CDR3 protein
TRBJ2-2 | TRBV14 | - | TRBD2 | TGTGCCAGCAGCCCCCCAGCGGGATCGAACACCGGGGAGCTGTTTTTT | CASSPPAGSNTGELFF
TRBJ2-1 | TRBV4-3 | few | TRBD2 | TGCGCCAGCAGCCAGGAACTAGCGGGAGGGCCGGAGCAGTTCTTC | CASSQELAGGPEQFF
TRBJ2-1 | TRBV6-2/TRBV6-3 | many | - | TGTGCCAGCAGTAGAGCCGGCTCCTACAATGAGCAGTTCTTC | CASSRAGSYNEQFF
TRBJ2-2 | TRBV5-5 | - | - | TGTGCCAGCTTCGTAGGCAGGGCCACCGGGGAGCTGTTTTTT | CASFVGRATGELFF
TRBJ1-4 | TRBV5-1 | - | - | TGCGCCAGCAGCTTGCCCTCGACAGGCCAAAGGGAAAAACTGTTTTTT | CASSLPSTGQREKLFF
TRBJ2-2 | TRBV5-1 | few | TRBD2 | TGCGCCAGCAGCCCCCTAGCGGGAGCCGGGGAGCTGTTTTTT | CASSPLAGAGELFF
TRBJ2-1 | TRBV7-9 | - | TRBD2 | TGTGCCAGCAGCTTCGCTCGGACTAGCCGCTCCTACAATGAGCAGTTCTTC | CASSFARTSRSYNEQFF
TRBJ2-4 | TRBV30 | few | - | TGTGCCTGGGGTACCATGGCGAACATTCAGTACTTC | CAWGTMANIQYF
TRBJ2-1 | TRBV6-2/TRBV6-3 | - | - | TGTGCCAGCAGCCCCCAAGGGGTCTACAATGAGCAGTTCTTC | CASSPQGVYNEQFF
TRBJ2-7 | TRBV7-2 | - | - | TGTGCCAGCAGCTTAGTCGGCAGAAACGAGCAGTACTTC | CASSLVGRNEQYF
TRBJ1-2 | TRBV3-1 | - | - | TGTGCCAGCAGCCAGGGGAACCTATTCGGTGGCTACACCTTC | CASSQGNLFGGYTF
TRBJ1-2 | TRBV10-2 | - | - | TGCGCCAGCAGTGATCCCGCCCCGGGGAGCTATGGCTACACCTTC | CASSDPAPGSYGYTF
TRBJ2-7 | TRBV7-2 | many | - | TGTGCCAGCAGCTTAGACTCGGCCTACGAGCAGTACTTC | CASSLDSAYEQYF
TRBJ2-7 | TRBV30 | few | - | TGTGCCTGGAGTGTAAATCCCTACGAGCAGTACTTC | CAWSVNPYEQYF
TRBJ2-7 | TRBV4-3 | - | - | TGCGCCAGCAGCCAAGGGGATTGGGGTACGGAGCAGTACTTC | CASSQGDWGTEQYF
TRBJ2-7 | TRBV3-1 | few | - | TGTGCCAGCAGCCAAGTGAGAGGTAAGACCTCCTACGAGCAGTACTTC | CASSQVRGKTSYEQYF
TRBJ2-6 | TRBV29-1 | - | - | TGCAGCGTTGAAGGGGGGCGCGGGACCGGGGCCAACGTCCTGACTTTC | CSVEGGRGTGANVLTF
TRBJ2-3 | TRBV7-2 | - | - | TGTGCCAGCAGCAAAGGGATCGTAACAAGCTATACGCAGTATTTT | CASSKGIVTSYTQYF
TRBJ2-1 | TRBV7-9 | - | TRBD2 | TGTGCCAGCAGACCACCGGGACTAGCGGAGAACTACAATGAGCAGTTCTTC | CASRPPGLAENYNEQFF
TRBJ2-7 | TRBV7-8 | - | - | TGTGCCAGCAGCACTGGGGCCAACGAGCAGTACTTC | CASSTGANEQYF
TRBJ1-1 | TRBV11-2 | - | - | TGTGCCAGCAGAAGAATGGGTGAAGCTTTCTTT | CASRRMGEAFF
TRBJ2-1 | TRBV19 | - | TRBD1 | TGTGCCAGTAGATTGCAGGGGGCGCGAGGAGATGAGCAGTTCTTC | CASRLQGARGDEQFF
TRBJ2-7 | TRBV7-9 | few | TRBD2 | TGTGCCAGCAGCTTAGCCCGGACTAGCGGGACCTACGAGCAGTACTTC | CASSLARTSGTYEQYF
TRBJ2-7 | TRBV5-4 | - | TRBD2 | TGTGCCAGCAGCTCTACTAGCGAGACCTACGAGCAGTACTTC | CASSSTSETYEQYF
TRBJ1-3 | TRBV28 | few | TRBD1 | TGTGCCAGCAGTCTCGCCGGTTGGACAGGGGTTGGTGGAAACACCATATATTTT | CASSLAGWTGVGGNTIYF
TRBJ1-6 | TRBV20-1 | - | TRBD1 | TGCAGTGCTAGACCCGCCGGGACAGGTTTATGTCACTTT | CSARPAGTGLCHF
TRBJ2-3 | TRBV6-1 | many | TRBD1 | TGTGCCAGCAGCAACGGACAGGGCGGAGCTACGCAGTATTTT | CASSNGQGGATQYF
TRBJ2-1 | TRBV4-3 | few | - | TGCGCCAGCAGCCAAGAACATCGGAATGAGCAGTTCTTC | CASSQEHRNEQFF
TRBJ2-3 | TRBV15 | - | TRBD2 | TGTGCCACCAGCAGAGATGGACTAGCGGGAGAGAGCACAGATACGCAGTATTTT | CATSRDGLAGESTDTQYF
TRBJ2-1 | TRBV7-9 | few | - | TGTGCCAGCGCTGAGGGAGGACTATACAATGAGCAGTTCTTC | CASAEGGLYNEQFF
TRBJ2-1 | TRBV18 | - | - | TGTGCCAGCTCACCACCGGTTAGGGGGGTCCTTTTCGAGCAGTTCTTC | CASSPPVRGVLFEQFF
TRBJ2-7 | TRBV6-1 | many | - | TGTGCCAGCAGTCCAGGACGGGGATGGGACGAGCAGTACTTC | CASSPGRGWDEQYF
TRBJ2-3 | TRBV14 | - | TRBD2 | TGTGCCAGCAGCCAAGGTTCAAGGACTAGCGTGGTGAATACGCAGTATTTT | CASSQGSRTSVVNTQYF
TRBJ1-2 | TRBV12-3/TRBV12-4 | few | - | TGTGCCAGCAGCAACAGGGATTTGGGCTACACCTTC | CASSNRDLGYTF
TRBJ2-1 | TRBV6-1 | few | TRBD2 | TGTGCCAGCAGTCGAACGACTAGCGGGAGATCCTACAATGAGCAGTTCTTC | CASSRTTSGRSYNEQFF
TRBJ1-6 | TRBV14 | - | - | TGTGCCAGCAGCCAAGGGGTACTTATATCACCCCTCCACTTT | CASSQGVLISPLHF
TRBJ1-4 | TRBV6-1 | - | - | TGTGCCAGCCAAGGGAATGGGTATGAAAAACTGTTTTTT | CASQGNGYEKLFF
TRBJ2-2 | TRBV14 | - | - | TGTGCCAGCAGCCAAAGTCGGAGAAGGTCCGGGGAGCTGTTTTTT | CASSQSRRRSGELFF
TRBJ1-1 | TRBV6-2/TRBV6-3 | few | - | TGTGCCAGCAGTAGGGAATCCGTGTGGACTGAAGCTTTCTTT | CASSRESVWTEAFF
TRBJ2-1 | TRBV5-1 | few | - | TGCGCCAGCATGGGGAGGAGCTCCTACAATGAGCAGTTCTTC | CASMGRSSYNEQFF
TRBJ2-1 | TRBV12-3/TRBV12-4 | - | - | TGTGCCAGCAGTTTAGAGCAGGGTAGTAAAATCTTC | CASSLEQGSKIF
TRBJ2-7 | TRBV11-2 | - | TRBD2 | TGTGCCAGCAGCTTGAAATCTAGCGGGAGGTGGAGCTCCTACGAGCAGTACTTC | CASSLKSSGRWSSYEQYF
TRBJ1-5 | TRBV12-3/TRBV12-4 | - | - | TGTGCCAGCAGTTTCGAGAGGGGACCACAGCAGCCCCAGCATTTT | CASSFERGPQQPQHF
TRBJ2-7 | TRBV11-2 | - | TRBD2 | TGTGCCAGCAGCTTTCTAGCGGGAGACCGTGGCGAGCAGTACTTC | CASSFLAGDRGEQYF
TRBJ2-5 | TRBV7-8 | - | - | TGTGCCAGCAGCTATACCTTCCAAGAGACCCAGTACTTC | CASSYTFQETQYF
TRBJ2-7 | TRBV12-3/TRBV12-4 | many | - | TGTGCCAGCAACCCCGGGACATCCTACGAGCAGTACTTC | CASNPGTSYEQYF
TRBJ1-1 | TRBV15 | - | - | TGTGCCACCAGCAGAGATTTCAGCAACACTGAAGCTTTCTTT | CATSRDFSNTEAFF
TRBJ1-6 | TRBV6-5 | few | - | TGTGCCAGCAGTTACTCCGGAAATGGTTATTCACCCCTCCACTTT | CASSYSGNGYSPLHF
TRBJ2-3 | TRBV7-2 | once | TRBD2 | TGTGCCAGCAGCTCCCCCCGGGGGGACCAAAATCGGAATACGCAGTATTTT | CASSSPRGDQNRNTQYF
TRBJ2-7 | TRBV6-1 | few | TRBD2 | TGTGCCAGCAGTACAGCGGGGTCGAGCTCCTACGAGCAGTACTTC | CASSTAGSSSYEQYF
TRBJ2-1 | TRBV5-1 | - | - | TGCGCCAGCAGCCCCTCAACGGGAACCTACAATGAGCAGTTCTTC | CASSPSTGTYNEQFF
TRBJ2-3 | TRBV6-2/TRBV6-3 | - | - | TGTGCCAGCAGTCTCCTGCCCGTAGATACGCAGTATTTT | CASSLLPVDTQYF
TRBJ2-6 | TRBV21-1 | many | - | TGTGCCAGCAGCGAGGGCCCTTTCTCTGGGGCCAACGTCCTGACTTTC | CASSEGPFSGANVLTF